This TCR beta chain was profiled in a study of blood T cells in healthy people across ages. Remarks on this clonotype: Its target is not known.

Overall study findings and caveats: Significant beta diversity loss was already apparent by age roughly 40, declining roughly linearly.

CDR1 DFQATT and CDR2 SNEGSKA come from the germline V gene (reference sequence). There are 15 residues in the CDR3. The V and J ends lost 0 bases and 4 bases, in that order; junction bases with no gene match: 8. Primed by a sample-barcoded 5' primer and a J-beta primer mix, a second PCR proceeded for about 6 to 12 cycles. MiXCR was run by TCRdb on the 5' RACE reads, yielding one entry per CDR3 protein. The sample holds hundreds of thousands of distinct CDR3 sequences, less than 25% seen once. The same data also contributed to another study, on T cells of mothers and their children. That paper adds: The study recruited a few healthy Caucasian mothers and their six children as donors.

The receptor was isolated from a boy younger than 18 in good health. The sample comprised blood. This chain joins TRBV20-1 and TRBJ1-2; 7 bases are shared with TRBD1. The CDR3 bases are TGCAGTGCTAGAGATTACACAGGGGAAGGCTATGGCTACACCTTC. The encoded protein is CSARDYTGEGYGYTF.